The 21 T cell receptor beta chains below were found in one sample sequenced in a study of cytomegalovirus exposure and HLA in healthy donors. Produced via immunoSEQ multiplex PCR; TCRdb's table is partial and in-frame only. The sample consists of some 250,000 clones, 75% to 90% of them appearing once. Sequencing was done on a sample of PBMCs. The receptors derive from a young woman in good health and CMV-seropositive.

On this clone itself: The same CDR3 arises from other DNA sequences in this sample as well. CDR3 sequence (DNA): TGCGCCAGCAGCCAAGGGAGGGGTTCCTACGAGCAGTACTTC. It is translated as CASSQGRGSYEQYF. The V gene is TRBV4-1, the J gene TRBJ2-7; D is possibly TRBD2 (6 bases). V lost 1 base and J lost 1, with 8 bases in between. This CDR3 spans 14 amino acids. Germline loops: CDR1 MGHRA, CDR2 YSYEKL.

The CDR3 DNA reads as TGTGCCAGCAGCCTACCCGGGACAGGGGACGATTACGAGCAGTACTTC. Residues: CASSLPGTGDDYEQYF. This chain joins TRBV7-8 and TRBJ2-7, with 10 bases aligning to TRBD1. CDR1 SGHVS and CDR2 FQNEAQ come from the germline V gene. Trimming at V came to 5 bases and at J to 4 bases, leaving 11 bases not matched to a gene. CDR3 size: 16 residues.

The J gene is TRBJ2-2, the V gene TRBV2; a possible D gene is TRBD1 (6 bases). Trimming removed 8 bases from V and 6 bases from J, with 19 bases in between. The CDR3 sequence is 15 residues long. Germline CDR1 reads SNHLY; CDR2 reads FYNNEI. In DNA, the CDR3 is TGTGCCAGCCAGTTACAGGGCTTGGTCTCCGGGGAGCTGTTTTTT. This translates into CASQLQGLVSGELFF.

The chain is built from TRBV11-2 and TRBJ1-5; TRBD1 might be the D (5 bases). The CDR3 is 16 amino acids. Germline V CDR1 and CDR2: SGHAT, FQNNGV. Trimming took 1 base from V and 7 from J, leaving 17 bases between them. DNA of the CDR3: TGTGCCAGCAGCTTAGGAAACGCGGGGGGTAACCAGCCCCAGCATTTT. It translates to CASSLGNAGGNQPQHF.

This clone occurred once. This chain links TRBV27 with TRBJ2-2; TRBD2 matches at 11 bases. This CDR3 is 18 amino acids long. Trimming removed 3 bases from V and 6 bases from J; junction bases left unmatched: 12. Germline-derived CDR1 and CDR2 are MNHEY and SMNVEV (reference sequence). The CDR3 protein is CASSLRLAGGFYAGELFF. The DNA of the CDR3 is TGTGCCAGCAGTTTGAGGCTAGCGGGAGGTTTTTACGCCGGGGAGCTGTTTTTT.

This clone appeared a single time. V gene TRBV25-1 combines with J gene TRBJ2-2; 9 bases map to TRBD1. Germline V gives CDR1 MGHDK, CDR2 SYGVNS. The J segment lost 7 bases and the V segment lost 4 bases, leaving 13 bases of the junction unmatched. The CDR3 runs to 17 residues. CDR3 amino acids: CASSGGQGYYLGGELFF. The DNA of the CDR3 is TGTGCCAGCAGTGGAGGACAGGGGTATTACTTAGGCGGGGAGCTGTTTTTT.

V gene TRBV27 combines with J gene TRBJ2-1, with D perhaps TRBD1 (5 bases). Germline V gene lookup returns CDR1 MNHEY and CDR2 SMNVEV (reference sequence). V was pared by 3 bases and J by 9 bases, with 21 bases between. The length of the CDR3 is 16 residues. CDR3 amino acids: CASSFFQGFQVGEQFF. For the CDR3, the DNA is TGTGCCAGCAGTTTCTTCCAGGGTTTCCAGGTTGGTGAGCAGTTCTTC.

The CDR3 sequence is CASSTGYEAFF. The DNA of the CDR3 is TGTGCCAGCAGTACCGGGTATGAAGCTTTCTTT. The rearrangement uses TRBV6-1 and TRBJ1-1; D uncertain. The CDR3 spans 11 residues. The germline CDR1 and CDR2 sequences are MNHNS and SASEGT. The V end was cut by 5 bases, the J end by 7 bases, with 8 bases between.

The CDR3 coding sequence is TGTGCCAGCAGCTTGAGGACAGGGGGATACAATGAGCAGTTCTTC. Translated: CASSLRTGGYNEQFF. This sequence joins TRBV9 and TRBJ2-1, with 10 bases lining up with TRBD1. The germline gives CDR1 SGDLS, CDR2 YYNGEE. The junction had 5 bases not matched to a gene; V was cut back by 4 bases and J by 4 bases. The CDR3 is 15 amino acids. Using reference TRBV9 and TRBJ2-1 for the parts outside the CDR3, the full variable domain is DSGVTQTPKHLITATGQRVTLRCSPRSGDLSVYWYQQSLDQGLQFLIQYYNGEERAKGNILERFSAQQFPDLHSELNLSSLELGDSALYFCASSLRTGGYNEQFFGPGTRLTVL.

Turning to this clone: Other DNA variants within this sample encode the same CDR3. The chain recombines TRBV19 with TRBJ1-5; 8 nucleotides match TRBD1. The J segment lost 4 bases and the V segment lost 4 bases, leaving 3 bases of the junction unmatched. This CDR3 is built from 14 residues. CDR1 and CDR2 from the germline V gene are LNHDA and SQIVND (reference sequence). CDR3 DNA: TGTGCCAGTAGTACAGGACAGGGAAATCAGCCCCAGCATTTT. Protein product: CASSTGQGNQPQHF.

The chain has TRBV5-1 and TRBJ1-2; TRBD1 might be the D (6 bases). Germline V gene lookup returns CDR1 SGHRS and CDR2 YFSETQ. The CDR3 has 18 amino acids. V lost 0 bases to trimming and J lost 4 bases, with 22 bases between them. The CDR3 loop reads CASSLGPGELVLSYGYTF. The CDR3 coding sequence is TGCGCCAGCAGCTTGGGCCCAGGGGAGTTAGTTTTAAGCTATGGCTACACCTTC.

J is TRBJ2-7 and V is TRBV9, with 7 bases that match TRBD2. The germline V gene has CDR1 SGDLS and CDR2 YYNGEE. This CDR3 is built from 14 residues. Trimming cost V 3 bases and J 2 bases; bases outside gene matches: 5. CDR3 coding DNA: TGTGCCAGCAGCGCGACTAGCCTCCCCTACGAGCAGTACTTC. Its protein product is CASSATSLPYEQYF.

The rearrangement links TRBV5-1 to TRBJ1-5; D is unclear. Trimming left V 3 bases short and J 0 bases short, with 4 bases between. This CDR3 has 13 residues. CDR1 SGHRS and CDR2 YFSETQ come from the germline V gene. CDR3 in DNA: TGCGCCAGCAGCTCGGGTAGCAATCAGCCCCAGCATTTT. This encodes CASSSGSNQPQHF. Supplemented by reference TRBV5-1 and TRBJ1-5, the full variable domain reads KAGVTQTPRYLIKTRGQQVTLSCSPISGHRSVSWYQQTPGQGLQFLFEYFSETQRNKGNFPGRFSGRQFSNSRSEMNVSTLELGDSALYLCASSSGSNQPQHFGDGTRLSIL.

The chain joins TRBV27 to TRBJ2-5, with 8 bases matching TRBD2. CDR1 is MNHEY, CDR2 SMNVEV, per germline (reference sequence). The V gene end was trimmed by 5 bases and the J gene end by 1 base; junction bases not matched to a gene: 6. The CDR3 contains 15 residues. The CDR3 loop reads CASSALAEFQETQYF. The CDR3 region has the DNA TGTGCCAGCAGTGCACTAGCGGAGTTCCAAGAGACCCAGTACTTC.

The genes are TRBV10-3 and TRBJ2-5; D is uncertain. CDR1 and CDR2 (germline): ENHRY, SYGVKD. Trimming cost V 4 bases and J 3 bases, with 9 bases left between them. This CDR3 has 13 amino acids. The CDR3 bases are TGTGCCATCAGTGTCAGAGGCGAAGAGACCCAGTACTTC. Translating gives CAISVRGEETQYF.

The V gene is TRBV6-1, the J gene TRBJ1-1; 7 bases match TRBD1. Germline CDR1 is MNHNS and CDR2 is SASEGT. Trimming cost V 8 bases and J 1 base; bases outside gene matches: 10. This CDR3 region has 15 residues. CDR3 residues: CASGGMTGWNTEAFF. CDR3 nucleotides: TGTGCCAGCGGGGGGATGACAGGGTGGAACACTGAAGCTTTCTTT.

The V call is TRBV6-6, the J call TRBJ1-3, with 9 bases fitting TRBD1. The CDR3 covers 16 residues. Trimming took 0 bases from V and 0 from J; bases not matched to a gene: 0. CDR1 and CDR2 (germline): MNHNY, SVGAGI (reference sequence). The DNA of the CDR3 is TGTGCCAGCAGTTACTCGGGACAGGGCTCTGGAAACACCATATATTTT. Translating it yields CASSYSGQGSGNTIYF.

V is TRBV11-2 and J is TRBJ2-7; 7 nucleotides line up with TRBD2. The length of the CDR3 is 18 residues. CDR1 and CDR2 from the germline V gene are SGHAT and FQNNGV. The V and J ends lost 5 bases and 4 bases, in that order; junction bases with no gene match: 20. CDR3 region: CASSPGLGRGGVPYEQYF. CDR3 bases: TGTGCCAGCAGCCCAGGACTAGGAAGGGGAGGAGTTCCTTACGAGCAGTACTTC.

This clone was recorded once. The genes are TRBV29-1 and TRBJ2-1; 11 bases match TRBD2. The germline V gene encodes CDR1 SQVTM and CDR2 ANQGSEA. CDR3 size: 15 residues. J lost 9 bases, V lost 4 bases, and 11 bases had no gene match. The CDR3 is CSVASGVAGGSEQFF. The CDR3 DNA reads TGCAGCGTTGCTTCGGGGGTAGCGGGAGGGAGTGAGCAGTTCTTC.

The chain links TRBV27 to TRBJ1-3; D ambiguous. The germline V gene has CDR1 MNHEY and CDR2 SMNVEV (reference sequence). CDR3 length equals 16 residues. Trimming stripped 2 bases from V and 0 bases from J, with 11 bases between. The CDR3 is CASSLRMGSSGNTIYF. The CDR3 nucleotides are TGTGCCAGCAGTTTACGTATGGGGAGCTCTGGAAACACCATATATTTT.

V gene TRBV29-1 combines with J gene TRBJ1-1; D is ambiguous. V was cut by 1 base and J by 0 bases, with 12 bases left in between. The CDR3 runs to 15 residues. CDR1 is SQVTM, CDR2 ANQGSEA, per germline. The CDR3 loop is CSVEAIRVMNTEAFF. CDR3 in DNA: TGCAGCGTTGAAGCAATTCGGGTGATGAACACTGAAGCTTTCTTT.